Listed below are T cell receptor beta chains from one sample, sequenced in a study of T cell responses to AZD1222 COVID-19 vaccine. Profiling relied on immunoSEQ multiplex PCR, and the TCRdb table lists in-frame clones only, not all of them. The sample has around 130,000 clones, roughly 86% seen once. The sample here was peripheral blood, taken on day 0 of AZD1222 vaccination. These receptors came from an adult in good health. The CDR3 runs from the conserved cysteine through the conserved F or W. Fields, in order: clone size, V gene, D gene, J gene, CDR3 DNA, CDR3 protein. A D gene is named only where the DNA matches it firmly. For some rows the clone size is stated as once, few or many, or as a class when expanded; others skip it.

clone size: .; V gene: TRBV7-2; D gene: .; J gene: TRBJ1-5; CDR3 DNA: TGTGCCAGCAGCCCATCCTTTGACAGGAATCAGCCCCAGCATTTT; CDR3 protein: CASSPSFDRNQPQHF
clone size: .; V gene: TRBV2; D gene: .; J gene: TRBJ2-2; CDR3 DNA: TGTGCCAGCAGTGAAGGGTGGACCGGGGAGCTGTTTTTT; CDR3 protein: CASSEGWTGELFF
clone size: .; V gene: TRBV7-9; D gene: .; J gene: TRBJ1-3; CDR3 DNA: TGTGCCAGCAGAGGAAGGGGCTCTGGAAACACCATATATTTT; CDR3 protein: CASRGRGSGNTIYF
clone size: once; V gene: TRBV9; D gene: .; J gene: TRBJ2-5; CDR3 DNA: TGTGCCAGCAGCGTAGATGGAGAGACCCAGTACTTC; CDR3 protein: CASSVDGETQYF
clone size: .; V gene: TRBV6-6; D gene: TRBD1; J gene: TRBJ1-1; CDR3 DNA: TGTGCCAGCACGACAGGACAGGGCACTGAAGCTTTCTTT; CDR3 protein: CASTTGQGTEAFF
clone size: .; V gene: TRBV29-1; D gene: .; J gene: TRBJ1-2; CDR3 DNA: TGCAGCGTTGACGGGCCCCAGGACTATGGCTACACCTTC; CDR3 protein: CSVDGPQDYGYTF
clone size: .; V gene: TRBV27; D gene: TRBD1; J gene: TRBJ1-3; CDR3 DNA: TGTGCCAGCAGTCGCACAGGGGTTGCTGGAAACACCATATATTTT; CDR3 protein: CASSRTGVAGNTIYF
clone size: .; V gene: TRBV9; D gene: .; J gene: TRBJ1-1; CDR3 DNA: TGTGCCAGCAGTGGGAAGATCGGGGACACTGAAGCTTTCTTT; CDR3 protein: CASSGKIGDTEAFF
clone size: .; V gene: TRBV7-8; D gene: .; J gene: TRBJ2-7; CDR3 DNA: TGTGCCAGCAGCCCCGGCGGCAGGGGATATGAGCAGTACTTC; CDR3 protein: CASSPGGRGYEQYF
clone size: .; V gene: TRBV9; D gene: TRBD2; J gene: TRBJ2-5; CDR3 DNA: TGTGCCAGCAGCGCACCGACTAGCTCGGGAGAGACCCAGTACTTC; CDR3 protein: CASSAPTSSGETQYF
clone size: .; V gene: TRBV19; D gene: TRBD2; J gene: TRBJ2-7; CDR3 DNA: TGTGCCAGTAGTCCGACCCCGGGACTAGCCCACGAGCAGTACTTC; CDR3 protein: CASSPTPGLAHEQYF
clone size: .; V gene: TRBV2; D gene: .; J gene: TRBJ2-7; CDR3 DNA: TGTGCCAGCAGTGAATCGGTCAGGGGCTACGAGCAGTACTTC; CDR3 protein: CASSESVRGYEQYF
clone size: .; V gene: TRBV25-1; D gene: TRBD1; J gene: TRBJ1-1; CDR3 DNA: TGTGCCAGCAGCATTAGCCAGGGGGCAAACACTGAAGCTTTCTTT; CDR3 protein: CASSISQGANTEAFF
clone size: .; V gene: TRBV6-5; D gene: .; J gene: TRBJ2-1; CDR3 DNA: TGTGCCAGCAGTTCAGGGGGGGGGAGGTACAATGAGCAGTTCTTC; CDR3 protein: CASSSGGGRYNEQFF
clone size: .; V gene: TRBV19; D gene: TRBD1; J gene: TRBJ1-2; CDR3 DNA: TGTGCCAGTAGCACGGGACAGAGAAGATTGGGCTACACCTTC; CDR3 protein: CASSTGQRRLGYTF
clone size: few; V gene: TRBV4-1; D gene: .; J gene: TRBJ2-6; CDR3 DNA: TGCGCCAGCAGCCAAGATGTGGTGCCGCGGCGCTCTGGGGCCAACGTCCTGACTTTC; CDR3 protein: CASSQDVVPRRSGANVLTF
clone size: .; V gene: TRBV29-1; D gene: TRBD2; J gene: TRBJ2-5; CDR3 DNA: TGCAGCGTTGGTGGGAGGGCCATGGAGACCCAGTACTTC; CDR3 protein: CSVGGRAMETQYF
clone size: .; V gene: TRBV5-4; D gene: TRBD1; J gene: TRBJ1-4; CDR3 DNA: TGTGCCAGCAGCCCGGGAGGACAGGGGGGAGGTGAAAAACTGTTTTTT; CDR3 protein: CASSPGGQGGGEKLFF
clone size: once; V gene: TRBV4-1; D gene: TRBD2; J gene: TRBJ2-2; CDR3 DNA: TGCGCCAGCAGCCAAGGGATAGCGGGGCTCACCGGGGAGCTGTTTTTT; CDR3 protein: CASSQGIAGLTGELFF
clone size: .; V gene: TRBV6-5; D gene: TRBD1; J gene: TRBJ1-1; CDR3 DNA: TGTGCCAGCATTTCCGGGACAGGGACCACTGAAGCTTTCTTT; CDR3 protein: CASISGTGTTEAFF
clone size: once; V gene: TRBV10-3; D gene: .; J gene: TRBJ2-7; CDR3 DNA: TGTGCCATCAGCGGACTCAAATACGAGCAGTACTTC; CDR3 protein: CAISGLKYEQYF
clone size: .; V gene: TRBV12-3/TRBV12-4; D gene: .; J gene: TRBJ2-3; CDR3 DNA: TGTGCCAGCACCCTATCAGGACCGGATACGCAGTATTTT; CDR3 protein: CASTLSGPDTQYF
clone size: once; V gene: TRBV11-3; D gene: TRBD1; J gene: TRBJ1-5; CDR3 DNA: TGTGCCAGCAGCCGCCCCCGGGACAGGCAAGGCAATCAGCCCCAGCATTTT; CDR3 protein: CASSRPRDRQGNQPQHF
clone size: .; V gene: TRBV30; D gene: .; J gene: TRBJ1-1; CDR3 DNA: TGTGCCTGGAGACCCGTCGACAGCCTCACTGAAGCTTTCTTT; CDR3 protein: CAWRPVDSLTEAFF
clone size: .; V gene: TRBV7-2; D gene: .; J gene: TRBJ1-5; CDR3 DNA: TGTGCCAGCAGCTCCGCGGGAGTTAGCAATCAGCCCCAGCATTTT; CDR3 protein: CASSSAGVSNQPQHF
clone size: .; V gene: TRBV5-1; D gene: .; J gene: TRBJ2-1; CDR3 DNA: TGCGCCAGCAGCTTGGGAGGCGAGAGCTCCTACAATGAGCAGTTCTTC; CDR3 protein: CASSLGGESSYNEQFF
clone size: .; V gene: TRBV28; D gene: .; J gene: TRBJ1-1; CDR3 DNA: TGTGCCATCCGAGGGTGGACTGAAGCTTTCTTT; CDR3 protein: CAIRGWTEAFF
clone size: .; V gene: TRBV20-1; D gene: .; J gene: TRBJ1-6; CDR3 DNA: TGCAGTGCTAGTTTTAATGTGAATTCACCCCTCCACTTT; CDR3 protein: CSASFNVNSPLHF
clone size: .; V gene: TRBV27; D gene: .; J gene: TRBJ1-5; CDR3 DNA: TGTGCCAGCAGTTTGTCGGGGGGGCTCAATCAGCCCCAGCATTTT; CDR3 protein: CASSLSGGLNQPQHF
clone size: once; V gene: TRBV23-1; D gene: .; J gene: TRBJ1-5; CDR3 DNA: TGCGCCAGCAGTCAATCGGGTGGGGCGGGTTGGAGGGGCAATCAGCCCCAGCATTTT; CDR3 protein: CASSQSGGAGWRGNQPQHF
clone size: .; V gene: TRBV2; D gene: .; J gene: TRBJ2-2; CDR3 DNA: TGTGCCAGCAGTGAAACGGGGGCGGGCACCGGGGAGCTGTTTTTT; CDR3 protein: CASSETGAGTGELFF
clone size: .; V gene: TRBV9; D gene: TRBD1; J gene: TRBJ2-5; CDR3 DNA: TGTGCCAGCAGCGTAGGGGACAGCCTCCAAGAGACCCAGTACTTC; CDR3 protein: CASSVGDSLQETQYF
clone size: .; V gene: TRBV3-1/TRBV3-2; D gene: TRBD1; J gene: TRBJ1-1; CDR3 DNA: TGTGCCAGCCGTGGACAGGAACTGAACACTGAAGCTTTCTTT; CDR3 protein: CASRGQELNTEAFF
clone size: .; V gene: TRBV29-1; D gene: .; J gene: TRBJ2-3; CDR3 DNA: TGCAGCACGGGGAGCACAGATACGCAGTATTTT; CDR3 protein: CSTGSTDTQYF
clone size: .; V gene: TRBV2; D gene: .; J gene: TRBJ2-1; CDR3 DNA: TGTGCCAGCAGTGAGTGGCCAGGGCAACGGTACAATGAGCAGTTCTTC; CDR3 protein: CASSEWPGQRYNEQFF
clone size: few; V gene: TRBV5-4; D gene: .; J gene: TRBJ2-1; CDR3 DNA: TGTGCCAGCAGCAACCGGGACTCCCACAATGAGCAGTTCTTC; CDR3 protein: CASSNRDSHNEQFF
clone size: .; V gene: TRBV7-2; D gene: .; J gene: TRBJ1-2; CDR3 DNA: TGTGCCAGCAGCTTAGAGCCAGGGGTCAACTATGGCTACACCTTC; CDR3 protein: CASSLEPGVNYGYTF
clone size: few; V gene: TRBV6-1; D gene: TRBD1; J gene: TRBJ2-5; CDR3 DNA: TGTGCCAGCAGTGGAGAACTAACTACAGGGGGAGAGACCCAGTACTTC; CDR3 protein: CASSGELTTGGETQYF
clone size: .; V gene: TRBV9; D gene: .; J gene: TRBJ2-5; CDR3 DNA: TGTGCCAGCAGCGCAGATAACCAAGAGACCCAGTACTTC; CDR3 protein: CASSADNQETQYF